This T cell receptor (beta chain) was profiled in a study of blood T cell repertoires in COVID-19. This CDR3 is built from 13 residues. V was clipped by 6 bases and J by 3 bases, with 14 bases between them. Germline-derived CDR1 and CDR2 are DFQATT and SNEGSKA (reference sequence). Repertoires were generated with immunoSEQ multiplex PCR, while TCRdb's copy carries only in-frame clones and drops some. The sample lists roughly 250,000 clones, about 90% occurring once. This TCR came from a human donor in a cohort exposed to, infected with or recovered from COVID-19 (not recorded which). The donor label of this sample is uncertain. V usage is TRBV20-1 and J usage is TRBJ2-5; a weak D match, TRBD1 (5 bases). Sequenced input: PBMCs or T cells enriched from blood (not recorded which). The CDR3 loop reads CSASYGREETQYF. The CDR3 DNA reads as TGCAGTGCCAGTTACGGCAGGGAAGAGACCCAGTACTTC.